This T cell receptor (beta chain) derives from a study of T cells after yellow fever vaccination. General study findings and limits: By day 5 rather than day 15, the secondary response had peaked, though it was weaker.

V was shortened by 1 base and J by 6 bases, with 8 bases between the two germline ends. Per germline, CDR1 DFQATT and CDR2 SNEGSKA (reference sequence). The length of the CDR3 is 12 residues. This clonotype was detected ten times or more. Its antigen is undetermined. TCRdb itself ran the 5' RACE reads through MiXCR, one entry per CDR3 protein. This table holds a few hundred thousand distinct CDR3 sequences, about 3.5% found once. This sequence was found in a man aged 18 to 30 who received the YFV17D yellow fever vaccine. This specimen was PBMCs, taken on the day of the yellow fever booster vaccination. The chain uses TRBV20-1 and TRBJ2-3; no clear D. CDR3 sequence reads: CSARGGGDTQYF. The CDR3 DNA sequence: TGCAGTGCTAGAGGTGGTGGGGATACGCAGTATTTT.